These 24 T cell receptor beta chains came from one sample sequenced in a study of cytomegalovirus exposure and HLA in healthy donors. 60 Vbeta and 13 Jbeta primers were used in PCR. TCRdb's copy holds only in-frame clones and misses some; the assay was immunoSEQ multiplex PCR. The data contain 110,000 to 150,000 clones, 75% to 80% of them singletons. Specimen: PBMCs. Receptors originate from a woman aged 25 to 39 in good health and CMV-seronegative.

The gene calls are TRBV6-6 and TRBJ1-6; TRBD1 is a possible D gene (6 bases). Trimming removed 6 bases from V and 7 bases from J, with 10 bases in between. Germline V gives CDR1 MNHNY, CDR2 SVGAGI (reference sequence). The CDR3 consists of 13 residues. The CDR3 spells CASRQGENSPLHF. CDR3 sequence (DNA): TGTGCCAGCAGACAGGGAGAGAATTCACCCCTCCACTTT.

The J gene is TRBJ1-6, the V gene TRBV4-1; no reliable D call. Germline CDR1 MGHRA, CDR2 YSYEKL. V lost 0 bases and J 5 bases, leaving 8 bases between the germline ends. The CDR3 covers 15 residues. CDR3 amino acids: CASSQERAHNSPLHF. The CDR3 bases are TGCGCCAGCAGCCAAGAACGCGCGCATAATTCACCCCTCCACTTT.

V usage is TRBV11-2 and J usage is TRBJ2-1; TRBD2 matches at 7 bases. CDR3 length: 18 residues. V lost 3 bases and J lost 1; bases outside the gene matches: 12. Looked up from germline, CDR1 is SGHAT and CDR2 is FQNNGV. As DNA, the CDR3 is TGTGCCAGCAGCTTGGCTCCCAATGGGAGGGGATCCTACAATGAGCAGTTCTTC. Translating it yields CASSLAPNGRGSYNEQFF.

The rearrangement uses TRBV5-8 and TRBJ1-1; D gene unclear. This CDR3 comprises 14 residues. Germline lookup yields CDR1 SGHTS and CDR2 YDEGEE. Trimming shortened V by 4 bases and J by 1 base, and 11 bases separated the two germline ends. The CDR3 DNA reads TGTGCCAGCAGCCTCCTAAGTGAGAACACTGAAGCTTTCTTT. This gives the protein CASSLLSENTEAFF.

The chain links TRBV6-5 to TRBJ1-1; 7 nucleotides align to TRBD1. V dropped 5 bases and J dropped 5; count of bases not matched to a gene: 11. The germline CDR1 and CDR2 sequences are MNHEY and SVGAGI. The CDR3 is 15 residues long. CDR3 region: CASSRSETGTTEAFF. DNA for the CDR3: TGTGCCAGCAGTCGATCCGAGACAGGGACGACTGAAGCTTTCTTT.

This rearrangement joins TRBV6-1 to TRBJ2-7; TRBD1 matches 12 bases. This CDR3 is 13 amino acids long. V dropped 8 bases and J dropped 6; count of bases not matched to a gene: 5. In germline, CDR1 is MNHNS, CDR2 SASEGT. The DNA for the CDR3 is TGTGCCAGCGGGGACAGGGGGCTCCTCGAGCAGTACTTC. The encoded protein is CASGDRGLLEQYF.

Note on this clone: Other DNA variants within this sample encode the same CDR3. In DNA, the CDR3 is TGTGCCATCAGAGCGACAGACAACTATGGCTACACCTTC. It specifies CAIRATDNYGYTF. The V call is TRBV10-3, the J call TRBJ1-2; TRBD1 is a possible D gene (5 bases). The CDR3 spans 13 residues. The germline V and J ends were trimmed by 6 bases and 2 bases, with 10 bases remaining between them. Germline V lookup: CDR1 ENHRY, CDR2 SYGVKD.

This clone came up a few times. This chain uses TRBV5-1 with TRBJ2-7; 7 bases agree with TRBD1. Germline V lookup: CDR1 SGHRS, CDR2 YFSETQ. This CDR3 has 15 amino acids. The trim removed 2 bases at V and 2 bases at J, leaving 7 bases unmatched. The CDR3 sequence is CASSLTGEQPYEQYF. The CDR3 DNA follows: TGCGCCAGCAGCTTAACAGGGGAACAACCCTACGAGCAGTACTTC.

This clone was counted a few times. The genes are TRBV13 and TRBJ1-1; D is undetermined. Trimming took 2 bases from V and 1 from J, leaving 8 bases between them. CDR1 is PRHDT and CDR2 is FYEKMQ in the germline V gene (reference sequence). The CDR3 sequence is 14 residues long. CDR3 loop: CASSLTYRNTEAFF. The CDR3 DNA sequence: TGTGCCAGCAGCTTAACGTACAGGAACACTGAAGCTTTCTTT.

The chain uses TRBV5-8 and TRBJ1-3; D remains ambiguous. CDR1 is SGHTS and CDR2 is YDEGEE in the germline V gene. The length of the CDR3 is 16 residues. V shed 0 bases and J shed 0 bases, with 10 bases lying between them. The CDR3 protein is CASSLGYRVSGNTIYF. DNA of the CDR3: TGTGCCAGCAGCTTGGGATACAGAGTCTCTGGAAACACCATATATTTT.

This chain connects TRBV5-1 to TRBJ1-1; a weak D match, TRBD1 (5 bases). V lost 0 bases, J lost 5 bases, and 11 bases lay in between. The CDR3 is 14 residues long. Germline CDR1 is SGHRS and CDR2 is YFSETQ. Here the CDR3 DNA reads TGCGCCAGCAGCTTGGGGGCAGGGAATACTGAAGCTTTCTTT. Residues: CASSLGAGNTEAFF.

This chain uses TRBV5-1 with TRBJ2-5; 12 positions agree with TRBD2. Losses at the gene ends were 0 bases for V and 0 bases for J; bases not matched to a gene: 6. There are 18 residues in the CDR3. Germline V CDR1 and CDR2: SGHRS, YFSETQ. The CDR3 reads CASSLGLAGDNYQETQYF. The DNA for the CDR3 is TGCGCCAGCAGCTTGGGACTAGCGGGGGATAACTACCAAGAGACCCAGTACTTC.

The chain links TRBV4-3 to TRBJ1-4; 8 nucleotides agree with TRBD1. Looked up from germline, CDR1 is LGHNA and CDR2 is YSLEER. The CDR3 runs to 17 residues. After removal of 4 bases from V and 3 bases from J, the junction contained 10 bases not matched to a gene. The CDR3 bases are TGCGCCAGCAGCCGACTTCATCCGGGACAGGCTAATGAAAAACTGTTTTTT. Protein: CASSRLHPGQANEKLFF.

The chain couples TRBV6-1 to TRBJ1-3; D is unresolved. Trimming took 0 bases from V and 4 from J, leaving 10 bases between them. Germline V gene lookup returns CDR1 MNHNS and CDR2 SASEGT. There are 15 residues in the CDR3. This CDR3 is CASSEAVGSGNTIYF. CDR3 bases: TGTGCCAGCAGTGAAGCGGTCGGGTCCGGAAACACCATATATTTT.

DNA for the CDR3: TGCGCCAGCAGCCGACTAGCGGGGATTGGTGAGCAGTTCTTC. Residues: CASSRLAGIGEQFF. This chain links TRBV5-1 with TRBJ2-1; 11 bases are shared with TRBD2. V trimming: 4 bases; J trimming: 9 bases; junction bases outside the gene matches: 6. Germline CDR1 reads SGHRS; CDR2 reads YFSETQ. The CDR3 covers 14 residues.

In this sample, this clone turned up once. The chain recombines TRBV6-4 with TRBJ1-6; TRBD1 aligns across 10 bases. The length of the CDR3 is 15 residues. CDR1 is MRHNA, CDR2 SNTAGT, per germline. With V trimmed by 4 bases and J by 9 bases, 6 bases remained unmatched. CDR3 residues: CASSGGTGVGSPLHF. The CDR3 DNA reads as TGTGCCAGCAGTGGCGGGACAGGGGTCGGTTCACCCCTCCACTTT.

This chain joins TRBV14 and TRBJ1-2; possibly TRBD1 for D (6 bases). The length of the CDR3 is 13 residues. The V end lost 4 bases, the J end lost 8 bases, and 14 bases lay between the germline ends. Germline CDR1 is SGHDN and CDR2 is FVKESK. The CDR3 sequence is CASSLSQGRGYTF. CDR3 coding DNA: TGTGCCAGCAGCCTTAGCCAGGGGCGAGGCTACACCTTC.

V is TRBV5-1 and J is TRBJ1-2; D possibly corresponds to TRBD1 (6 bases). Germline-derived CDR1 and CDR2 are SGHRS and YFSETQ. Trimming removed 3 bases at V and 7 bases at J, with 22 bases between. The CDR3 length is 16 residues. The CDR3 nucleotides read TGCGCCAGCAGCTCCTCGACAGGCCGGGGCTTGAGTGGCTACACCTTC. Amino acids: CASSSSTGRGLSGYTF.

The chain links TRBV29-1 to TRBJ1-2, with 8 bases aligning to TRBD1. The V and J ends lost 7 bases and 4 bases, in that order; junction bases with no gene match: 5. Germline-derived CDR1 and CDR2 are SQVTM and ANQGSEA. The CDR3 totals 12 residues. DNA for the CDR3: TGCAGCGCGGACAGGGAGGTCTATGGCTACACCTTC. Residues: CSADREVYGYTF.

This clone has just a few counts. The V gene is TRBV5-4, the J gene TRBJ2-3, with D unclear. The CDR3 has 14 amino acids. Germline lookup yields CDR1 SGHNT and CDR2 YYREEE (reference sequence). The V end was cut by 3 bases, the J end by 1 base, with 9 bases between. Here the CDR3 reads CASSSVGRTDTQYF. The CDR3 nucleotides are TGTGCCAGCAGCTCGGTTGGGCGCACAGATACGCAGTATTTT.

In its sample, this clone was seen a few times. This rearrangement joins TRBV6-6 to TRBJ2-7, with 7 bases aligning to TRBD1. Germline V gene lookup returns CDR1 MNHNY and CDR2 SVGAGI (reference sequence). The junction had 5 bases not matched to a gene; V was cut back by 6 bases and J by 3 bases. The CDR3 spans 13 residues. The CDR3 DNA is TGTGCCAGCAGCCGACAGGGCTTCTACGAGCAGTACTTC. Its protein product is CASSRQGFYEQYF.

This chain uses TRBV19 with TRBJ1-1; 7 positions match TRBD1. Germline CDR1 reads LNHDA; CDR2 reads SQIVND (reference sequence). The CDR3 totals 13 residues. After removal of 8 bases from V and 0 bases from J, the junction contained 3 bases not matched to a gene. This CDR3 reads CASVDRMNTEAFF. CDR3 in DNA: TGTGCCAGTGTGGACAGGATGAACACTGAAGCTTTCTTT. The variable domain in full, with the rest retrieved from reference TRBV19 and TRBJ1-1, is DGGITQSPKYLFRKEGQNVTLSCEQNLNHDAMYWYRQDPGQGLRLIYYSQIVNDFQKGDIAEGYSVSREKKESFPLTVTSAQKNPTAFYLCASVDRMNTEAFFGQGTRLTVV.

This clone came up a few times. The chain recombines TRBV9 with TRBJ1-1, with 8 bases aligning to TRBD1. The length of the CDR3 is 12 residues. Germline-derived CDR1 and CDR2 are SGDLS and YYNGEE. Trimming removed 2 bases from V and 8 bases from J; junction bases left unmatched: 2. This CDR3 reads CASSVGDREAFF. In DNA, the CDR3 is TGTGCCAGCAGCGTGGGGGACAGGGAAGCTTTCTTT.

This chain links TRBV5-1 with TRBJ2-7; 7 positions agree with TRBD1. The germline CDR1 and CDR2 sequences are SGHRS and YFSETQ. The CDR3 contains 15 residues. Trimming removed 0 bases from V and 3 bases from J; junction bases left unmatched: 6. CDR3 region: CASSLGQGRDYEQYF. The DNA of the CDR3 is TGCGCCAGCAGCTTGGGACAGGGCCGGGACTACGAGCAGTACTTC.